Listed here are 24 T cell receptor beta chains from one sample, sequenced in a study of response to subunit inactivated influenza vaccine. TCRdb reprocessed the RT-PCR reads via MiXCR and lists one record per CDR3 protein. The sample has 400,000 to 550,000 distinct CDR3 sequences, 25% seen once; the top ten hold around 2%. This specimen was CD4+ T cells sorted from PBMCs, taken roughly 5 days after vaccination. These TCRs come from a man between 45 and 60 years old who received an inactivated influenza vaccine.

The chain's CDR3 is CASSADGRETQYF. The DNA of the CDR3 is TGTGCCAGCTCAGCGGACGGACGAGAGACCCAGTACTTC. This sequence joins TRBV18 and TRBJ2-5; D gene unclear. Trimming removed 5 bases from V and 4 bases from J, with 11 bases in between. Germline CDR1 KGHSH, CDR2 LQKENI. This CDR3 has 13 amino acids.

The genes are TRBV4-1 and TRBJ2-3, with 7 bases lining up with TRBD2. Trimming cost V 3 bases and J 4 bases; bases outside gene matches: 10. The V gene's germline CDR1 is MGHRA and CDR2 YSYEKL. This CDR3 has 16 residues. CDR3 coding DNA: TGCGCCAGCAGCCACCTAGGGAGGGGTCGGGCAGATACGCAGTATTTT. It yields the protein CASSHLGRGRADTQYF.

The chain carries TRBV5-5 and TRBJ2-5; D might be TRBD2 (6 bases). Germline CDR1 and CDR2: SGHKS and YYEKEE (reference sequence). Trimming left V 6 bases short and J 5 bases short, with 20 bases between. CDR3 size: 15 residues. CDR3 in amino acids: CASTFGSSTAETQYF. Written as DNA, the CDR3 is TGTGCCAGCACCTTCGGGAGTTCAACGGCGGAGACCCAGTACTTC.

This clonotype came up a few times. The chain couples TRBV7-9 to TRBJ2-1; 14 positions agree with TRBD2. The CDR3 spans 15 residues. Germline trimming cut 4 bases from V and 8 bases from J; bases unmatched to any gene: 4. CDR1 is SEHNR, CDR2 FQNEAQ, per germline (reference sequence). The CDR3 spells CASSSGLAGVYEQFF. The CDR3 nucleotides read TGTGCCAGCAGCTCGGGACTAGCGGGAGTGTATGAGCAGTTCTTC.

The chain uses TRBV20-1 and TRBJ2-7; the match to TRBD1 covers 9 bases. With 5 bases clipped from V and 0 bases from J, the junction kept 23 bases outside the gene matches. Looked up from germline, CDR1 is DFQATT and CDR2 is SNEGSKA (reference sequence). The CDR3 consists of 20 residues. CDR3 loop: CSAHLGMGQGALQSSYEQYF. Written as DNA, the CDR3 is TGCAGTGCTCACCTGGGGATGGGACAGGGCGCACTCCAAAGCTCCTACGAGCAGTACTTC.

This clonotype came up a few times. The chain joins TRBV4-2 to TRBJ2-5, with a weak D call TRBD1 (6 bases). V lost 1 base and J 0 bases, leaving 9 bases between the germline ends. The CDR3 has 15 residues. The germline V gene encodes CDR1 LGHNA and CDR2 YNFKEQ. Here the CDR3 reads CASSQGPGDQETQYF. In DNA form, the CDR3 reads TGTGCCAGCAGCCAAGGTCCAGGGGACCAAGAGACCCAGTACTTC.

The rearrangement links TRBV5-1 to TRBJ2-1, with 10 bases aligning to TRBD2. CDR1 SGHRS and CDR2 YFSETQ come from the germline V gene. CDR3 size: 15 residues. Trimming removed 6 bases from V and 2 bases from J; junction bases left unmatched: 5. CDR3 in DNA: TGCGCCAGCACCTCTAGCGGGAGTCCCTACAATGAGCAGTTCTTC. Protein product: CASTSSGSPYNEQFF.

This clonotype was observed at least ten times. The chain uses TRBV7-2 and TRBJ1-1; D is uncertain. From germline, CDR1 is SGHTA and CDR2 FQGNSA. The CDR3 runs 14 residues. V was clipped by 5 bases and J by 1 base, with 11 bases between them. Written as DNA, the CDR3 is TGTGCCAGCAGCATTTCCCGACAGAACACTGAAGCTTTCTTT. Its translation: CASSISRQNTEAFF.

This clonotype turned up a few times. The CDR3 loop reads CASSLVGLGAYEQYF. The CDR3 DNA follows: TGTGCCAGCAGCTTAGTGGGTCTGGGGGCCTACGAGCAGTACTTC. This sequence joins TRBV7-2 and TRBJ2-7; D may match TRBD1 or TRBD2 (5 bases each). CDR1 and CDR2 (germline): SGHTA, FQGNSA. This CDR3 contains 15 residues. Trimming stripped 1 base from V and 2 bases from J, with 12 bases between.

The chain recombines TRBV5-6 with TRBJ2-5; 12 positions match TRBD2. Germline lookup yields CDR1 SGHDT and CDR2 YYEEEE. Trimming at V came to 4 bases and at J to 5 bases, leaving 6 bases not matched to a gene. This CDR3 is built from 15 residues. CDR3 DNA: TGTGCCAGCAGCGGAACCGGGACTAGCGGGGAGACCCAGTACTTC. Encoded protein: CASSGTGTSGETQYF.

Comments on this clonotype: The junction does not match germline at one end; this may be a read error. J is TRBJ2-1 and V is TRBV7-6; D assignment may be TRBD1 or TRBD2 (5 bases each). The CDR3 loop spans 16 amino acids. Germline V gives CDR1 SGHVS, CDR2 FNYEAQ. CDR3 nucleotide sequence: TGTGCCAGCAGCCTAGCCGGGGCAGATGGCTACAATGAGCAGTTCTTC. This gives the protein CASSLAGADGYNEQFF.

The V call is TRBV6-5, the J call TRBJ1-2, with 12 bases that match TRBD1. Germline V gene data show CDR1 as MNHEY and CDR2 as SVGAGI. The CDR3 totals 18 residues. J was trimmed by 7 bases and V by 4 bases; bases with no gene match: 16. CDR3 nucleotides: TGTGCCAGCAGTTCTTTAACGAGTCCCGGGACAGGGGGCTCTGGCTACACCTTC. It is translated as CASSSLTSPGTGGSGYTF.

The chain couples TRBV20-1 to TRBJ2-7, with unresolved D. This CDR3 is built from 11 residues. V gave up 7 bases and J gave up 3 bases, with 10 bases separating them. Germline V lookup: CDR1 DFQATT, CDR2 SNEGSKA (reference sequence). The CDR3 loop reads CSGTAGYEQYF. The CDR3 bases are TGCAGTGGCACCGCCGGCTACGAGCAGTACTTC.

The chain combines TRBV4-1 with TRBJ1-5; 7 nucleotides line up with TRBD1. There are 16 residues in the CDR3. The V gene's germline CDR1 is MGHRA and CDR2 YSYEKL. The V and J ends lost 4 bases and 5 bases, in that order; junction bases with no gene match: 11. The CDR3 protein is CASSRIQGSADQPQHF. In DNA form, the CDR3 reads TGCGCCAGCAGCCGGATACAGGGGAGCGCAGATCAGCCCCAGCATTTT.

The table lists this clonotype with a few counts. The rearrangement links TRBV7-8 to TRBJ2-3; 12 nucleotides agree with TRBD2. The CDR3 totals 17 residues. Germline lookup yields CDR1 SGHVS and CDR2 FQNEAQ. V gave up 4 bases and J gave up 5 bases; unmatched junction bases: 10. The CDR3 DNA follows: TGTGCCAGCAGCTGGCCCCCTAGCGGGAGGGTCGAAGATACGCAGTATTTT. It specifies CASSWPPSGRVEDTQYF.

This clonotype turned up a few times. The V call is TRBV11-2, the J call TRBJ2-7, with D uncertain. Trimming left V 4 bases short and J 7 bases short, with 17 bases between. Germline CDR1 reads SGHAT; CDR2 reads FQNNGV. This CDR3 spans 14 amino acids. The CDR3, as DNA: TGTGCCAGCAGCTCGCAGAACGCCGCTTTAGAGCAGTACTTC. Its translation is CASSSQNAALEQYF.

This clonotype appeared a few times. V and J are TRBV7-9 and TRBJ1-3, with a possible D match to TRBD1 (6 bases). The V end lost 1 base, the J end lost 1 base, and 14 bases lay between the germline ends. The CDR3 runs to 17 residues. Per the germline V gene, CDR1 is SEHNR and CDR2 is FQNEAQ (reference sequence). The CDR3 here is CASSLDDRKTSGNTIYF. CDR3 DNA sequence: TGTGCCAGCAGCTTAGACGACAGGAAGACTTCTGGAAACACCATATATTTT.

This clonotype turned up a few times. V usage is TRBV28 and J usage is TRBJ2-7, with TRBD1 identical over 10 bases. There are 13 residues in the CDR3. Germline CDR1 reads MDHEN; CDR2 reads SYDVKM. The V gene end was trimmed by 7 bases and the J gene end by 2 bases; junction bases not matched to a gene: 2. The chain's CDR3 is CASTGTGAYEQYF. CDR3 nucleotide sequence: TGTGCCAGCACCGGGACAGGGGCCTACGAGCAGTACTTC.

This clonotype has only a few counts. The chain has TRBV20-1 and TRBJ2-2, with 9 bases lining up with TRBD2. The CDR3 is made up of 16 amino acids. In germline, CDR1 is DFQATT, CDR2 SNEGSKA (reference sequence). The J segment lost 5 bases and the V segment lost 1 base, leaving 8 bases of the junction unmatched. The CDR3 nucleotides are TGCAGTGCTAGAGGGCCTAGCGGGGCCAGAACCGGGGAGCTGTTTTTT. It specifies CSARGPSGARTGELFF.

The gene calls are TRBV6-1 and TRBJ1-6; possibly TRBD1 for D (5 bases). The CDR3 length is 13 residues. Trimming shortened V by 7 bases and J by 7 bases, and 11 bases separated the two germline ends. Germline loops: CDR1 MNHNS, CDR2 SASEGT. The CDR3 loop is CASTLEGNSPLHF. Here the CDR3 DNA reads TGTGCCAGCACCCTCGAGGGGAATTCACCCCTCCACTTT.

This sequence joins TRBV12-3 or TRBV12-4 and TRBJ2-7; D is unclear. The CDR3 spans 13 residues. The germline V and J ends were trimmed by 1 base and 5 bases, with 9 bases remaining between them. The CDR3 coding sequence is TGTGCCAGCAGTTTAGGAGAAAACAACGAGCAGTACTTC. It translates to CASSLGENNEQYF.

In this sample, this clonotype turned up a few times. The CDR3 spells CSARDAGPTNSPLHF. The DNA for the CDR3 is TGCAGTGCTAGAGATGCCGGACCGACTAATTCACCCCTCCACTTT. J is TRBJ1-6 and V is TRBV20-1; D unresolved. This CDR3 is 15 amino acids long. Germline CDR1 DFQATT, CDR2 SNEGSKA (reference sequence). V gave up 0 bases and J gave up 6 bases, with 12 bases separating them.

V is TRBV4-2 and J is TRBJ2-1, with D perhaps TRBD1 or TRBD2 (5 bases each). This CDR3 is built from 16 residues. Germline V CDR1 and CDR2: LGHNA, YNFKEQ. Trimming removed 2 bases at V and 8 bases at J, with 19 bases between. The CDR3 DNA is TGTGCCAGCAGCCAAATCCGGGACCCTACGATCCATGAGCAGTTCTTC. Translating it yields CASSQIRDPTIHEQFF.

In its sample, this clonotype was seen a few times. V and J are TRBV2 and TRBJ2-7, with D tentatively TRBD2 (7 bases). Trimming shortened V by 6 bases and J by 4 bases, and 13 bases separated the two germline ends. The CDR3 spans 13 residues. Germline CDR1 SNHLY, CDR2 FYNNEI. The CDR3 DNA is TGTGCCAGCAGAGGGGGACTATTTTACGAGCAGTACTTC. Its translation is CASRGGLFYEQYF.